This T cell receptor (beta chain) derives from a study of beta chain features in type 1 diabetes. In the study overall: Sorted cells numbering approximately 110,000,000 were examined across all samples.

Study results and limitations: Researchers report that Type 1 diabetes patients had moderately but significantly shorter TCRB CDR3s across all four CD4+ subsets. TCRB repertoires of naive, central memory and Treg cells appeared more similar among patients than among healthy donors. Shorter templates might be favored by PCR, and equally so in patients and in controls.

Expressed TCRB transcripts were sequenced after all isolated RNA was converted to cDNA. An average of approximately 4 million reads was obtained for naive, central memory and regulatory T cell samples. Only in-frame clones appear in the TCRdb table, and some are missing; sequencing was by immunoSEQ multiplex PCR. The sample holds about 160,000 clones, approximately 9% seen once. This clone came up a few times. No antigen is known for it. This receptor was obtained from a woman in her late teens or twenties with type 1 diabetes. The sequenced material came from central memory CD4+ T cells from blood.

In nucleotides, the CDR3 is TGTGCCACCAGGACTAGCGTCAACAATGAGCAGTTCTTC. Protein sequence: CATRTSVNNEQFF. This chain connects TRBV6-1 to TRBJ2-1; TRBD2 matches at 9 bases. This CDR3 contains 13 residues. V was clipped by 10 bases and J by 5 bases; unmatched bases: 6. Germline V CDR1 and CDR2: MNHNS, SASEGT.